The next 12 T cell receptor beta chains were all read from a single sample in a study of T cell repertoires in cytomegalovirus infection. TCRdb independently ran MiXCR on the reads; one entry per CDR3 protein. Of roughly 180,000 distinct CDR3 sequences listed, roughly 27% are singletons. The sample was PBMCs. The receptor set was obtained from a human donor in good health (CMV status not recorded). Some clones in this sample may be carry-over from other donors' samples.

This chain uses TRBV29-1 with TRBJ1-2; D is unresolved. The CDR3 runs 13 residues. Per germline, CDR1 SQVTM and CDR2 ANQGSEA. V lost 8 bases and J lost 2, with 15 bases in between. CDR3 sequence reads: CSTQESPNYGYTF. The CDR3, as DNA: TGCAGCACCCAGGAGAGTCCCAACTATGGCTACACCTTC.

There are many counts of this clonotype. This rearrangement joins TRBV7-2 to TRBJ1-1, with D perhaps TRBD1 (5 bases). This CDR3 spans 14 amino acids. V was clipped by 5 bases and J by 6 bases, with 16 bases between them. The V gene's germline CDR1 is SGHTA and CDR2 FQGNSA. The CDR3 here is CASSPWGNRPEAFF. CDR3 bases: TGTGCCAGCAGCCCTTGGGGGAACAGGCCTGAAGCTTTCTTT.

This clonotype was seen only a few times. The chain employs TRBV6-6 and TRBJ1-1; maybe TRBD1 (6 bases). Trimming took off 6 bases at V and 3 bases at J, with 20 bases between the two ends. The V gene's germline CDR1 is MNHNY and CDR2 SVGAGI (reference sequence). The CDR3 runs to 16 residues. The DNA of the CDR3 is TGTGCCAGCAGCTCGCCAGGGGCTGAAAAGGACACTGAAGCTTTCTTT. It specifies CASSSPGAEKDTEAFF.

Notes on this clonotype: Germline and junction disagree at one end, which may indicate a read error. The chain couples TRBV15 to TRBJ1-1, with TRBD1 matching 8 bases. The germline V gene encodes CDR1 LNHNV and CDR2 YYDKDF (reference sequence). There are 13 residues in the CDR3. The CDR3: CATSSRRDRPYYF. The DNA for the CDR3 is TGTGCCACCAGCAGCCGCCGGGACAGGCCCTACTACTTT.

The chain uses TRBV15 and TRBJ2-3; no clear D. Trimming stripped 0 bases from V and 8 bases from J, with 12 bases between. CDR3 length equals 14 residues. The germline CDR1 and CDR2 sequences are LNHNV and YYDKDF (reference sequence). The CDR3 loop is CATSREMGGSTQYF. CDR3 bases: TGTGCCACCAGCAGAGAGATGGGTGGAAGTACGCAGTATTTT.

The chain employs TRBV29-1 and TRBJ2-7, with TRBD1 identical over 7 bases. The CDR3 is made up of 12 amino acids. Trimming removed 8 bases from V and 3 bases from J; junction bases left unmatched: 7. Germline CDR1 and CDR2: SQVTM and ANQGSEA. CDR3 DNA sequence: TGCAGCACCCGGGACAGCTACTACGAGCAGTACTTC. Translating it yields CSTRDSYYEQYF.

A few counts support this clonotype. The rearrangement uses TRBV29-1 and TRBJ2-1; 10 bases fit TRBD2. From germline, CDR1 is SQVTM and CDR2 ANQGSEA. This CDR3 spans 14 amino acids. Losses at the gene ends were 6 bases for V and 7 bases for J; bases not matched to a gene: 9. CDR3 sequence: CSVGTSVLTNEQFF. In DNA, the CDR3 is TGCAGCGTGGGGACTAGCGTACTAACAAATGAGCAGTTCTTC.

This clonotype came up many times. The CDR3 nucleotides are TGTGCCAGCAGCGAGGCCCGGGCGGCCAGACAGTACTTC. Amino acid sequence: CASSEARAARQYF. This chain connects TRBV7-8 to TRBJ2-4; D uncertain. The CDR3 length is 13 residues. V was pared by 5 bases and J by 13 bases, with 18 bases between. CDR1 SGHVS and CDR2 FQNEAQ come from the germline V gene. The whole variable domain, filled in from reference TRBV7-8 and TRBJ2-4, reads GAGVSQSPRYKVAKRGQDVALRCDPISGHVSLFWYQQALGQGPEFLTYFQNEAQLDKSGLPSDRFFAERPEGSVSTLKIQRTQQEDSAVYLCASSEARAARQYFGAGTRLSVL.

The chain is built from TRBV2 and TRBJ2-1, with 9 positions matching TRBD2. This CDR3 is 13 amino acids long. In germline, CDR1 is SNHLY, CDR2 FYNNEI. Germline trimming cut 9 bases from V and 3 bases from J; bases unmatched to any gene: 3. As DNA, the CDR3 is TGTGCCAGTGCGGGGGGGATCTACAATGAGCAGTTCTTC. It translates to CASAGGIYNEQFF.

A few counts support this clonotype. This sequence joins TRBV4-1 and TRBJ1-6; D remains ambiguous. This CDR3 has 16 residues. The germline V gene encodes CDR1 MGHRA and CDR2 YSYEKL. The V and J ends lost 3 bases and 8 bases respectively, with 17 bases between them. This CDR3 reads CASSQPQRTRDSPLHF. CDR3 nucleotide sequence: TGCGCCAGCAGCCAGCCACAAAGGACTCGAGATTCACCCCTCCACTTT.

In the case of this clonotype: An end of the junction differs from the germline gene, which may be a read error. The chain is built from TRBV5-6 and TRBJ2-7, with no clear D. Per germline, CDR1 SGHDT and CDR2 YYEEEE. The CDR3 extends over 15 amino acids. DNA for the CDR3: TGTCCCAGCAGCTTGTACAGTGTTATGGGCTACGAGCAGTACTTC. Translating it yields CPSSLYSVMGYEQYF.

This chain links TRBV7-2 with TRBJ2-5; TRBD1 or TRBD2 may be the D gene (6 bases each). In germline, CDR1 is SGHTA, CDR2 FQGNSA. This CDR3 has 14 amino acids. The V gene lost 4 bases and the J gene lost 4 bases, with 13 bases spanning the gap. CDR3 DNA: TGTGCCAGCAGCTCATTGGGGGGCTTAGAGACCCAGTACTTC. This sequence encodes CASSSLGGLETQYF.